This T cell receptor (beta chain) appears in the sequencing data of a study of identical twins. Study-wide results and caveats: Zero-insertion analyses might be partly confounded by invariant T cells like MAIT and iNKT.

In this sample, this clonotype turned up once. Its antigen remains unidentified. Per germline, CDR1 LGHNA and CDR2 YNFKEQ. The ends were cut back, 2 bases at V and 2 bases at J, with 18 bases in the middle. CDR3 length: 17 amino acids. Unique molecular identifiers were present on the cDNA, and a universal primer site came from template switching. A single record per CDR3 protein comes from TCRdb applying MiXCR to the 5' RACE reads. This sample has about 1.7 million distinct CDR3 sequences, with around 33% found just once. Sample: cord blood. The J gene is TRBJ1-2, the V gene TRBV4-2; D gene ambiguous. This TCR derives from a newborn girl in good health. The CDR3, as DNA: TGTGCCAGCAGCCAACCCGTCCTGGGAGACGCGAACTATGGCTACACCTTC. This codes for CASSQPVLGDANYGYTF.